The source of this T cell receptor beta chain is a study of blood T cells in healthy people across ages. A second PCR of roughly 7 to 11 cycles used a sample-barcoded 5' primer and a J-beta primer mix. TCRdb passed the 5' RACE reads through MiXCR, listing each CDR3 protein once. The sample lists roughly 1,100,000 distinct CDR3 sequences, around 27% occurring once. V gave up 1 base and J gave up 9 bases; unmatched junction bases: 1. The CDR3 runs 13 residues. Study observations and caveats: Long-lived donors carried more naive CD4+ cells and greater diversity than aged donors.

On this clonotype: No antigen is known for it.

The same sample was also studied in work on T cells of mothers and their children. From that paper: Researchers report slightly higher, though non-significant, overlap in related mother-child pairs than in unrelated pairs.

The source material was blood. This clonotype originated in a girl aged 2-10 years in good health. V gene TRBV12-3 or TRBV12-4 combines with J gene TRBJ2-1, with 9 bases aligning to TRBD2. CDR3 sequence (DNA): TGTGCCAGCAGTTTAGGCGGGAGGGGTGAGCAGTTCTTC. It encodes CASSLGGRGEQFF.